These 21 T cell receptor beta chains share one sample of origin, sequenced in a study of blood T cells in healthy people across ages. The use of a sample-barcoded 5' primer and a J-beta primer mix characterized a second PCR of about 7 to 12 cycles. Via MiXCR, TCRdb re-called the 5' RACE reads, giving one row per CDR3 protein. The sample shows more than 800,000 distinct CDR3 sequences, less than 50% of them seen only once. Sequenced: blood. These receptor sequences come from an older woman in good health.

The sample holds many counts of this clonotype. The rearrangement links TRBV20-1 to TRBJ1-2; 7 nucleotides agree with TRBD1. This CDR3 spans 16 amino acids. CDR1 and CDR2 (germline): DFQATT, SNEGSKA (reference sequence). V shed 0 bases, J shed 7 bases, and the junction held 14 bases outside the gene matches. In DNA form, the CDR3 reads TGCAGTGCTAGAGATATCAGGGGGAGTTTAATTGGTGGCTACACCTTC. It is translated as CSARDIRGSLIGGYTF.

Remarks on this clonotype: This sequence may be a read error, since a much larger clone differs from it by one base. CDR3 nucleotide sequence: TGCAGCGTTGACAGGTACAATGAGCAGTACTTC. Protein: CSVDRYNEQYF. The rearrangement links TRBV29-1 to TRBJ2-5; D is uncertain. The CDR3 loop spans 11 amino acids. With 3 bases removed from V and 11 bases from J, the gap between germline ends came to 13 bases. CDR1 is SQVTM, CDR2 ANQGSEA, per germline.

This clonotype occurred a few times. This chain uses TRBV28 with TRBJ2-7, with 7 positions matching TRBD2. After removal of 2 bases from V and 6 bases from J, the junction contained 13 bases not matched to a gene. There are 16 residues in the CDR3. Germline V gene data show CDR1 as MDHEN and CDR2 as SYDVKM. Here the CDR3 reads CASSLPTGGVRGEQYF. The CDR3 DNA follows: TGTGCCAGCAGTTTACCGACGGGGGGAGTAAGGGGCGAGCAGTACTTC.

The rearrangement uses TRBV20-1 and TRBJ2-3; D call uncertain. CDR3 length: 13 amino acids. Trimming removed 3 bases from V and 11 bases from J, with 18 bases in between. Germline CDR1 and CDR2: DFQATT and SNEGSKA (reference sequence). CDR3 protein: CSASQDSSSRQYF. The CDR3 nucleotides are TGCAGTGCTAGCCAGGATTCCAGCTCGCGGCAGTATTTT.

This sequence joins TRBV13 and TRBJ2-4, with 8 bases fitting TRBD1. Germline assignment: CDR1 PRHDT and CDR2 FYEKMQ (reference sequence). The CDR3 has 14 residues. Germline trimming cut 7 bases from V and 9 bases from J; bases unmatched to any gene: 11. The CDR3 loop is CASTVQGGVGIQYF. The CDR3 DNA reads TGTGCCAGCACCGTACAGGGGGGAGTCGGCATTCAGTACTTC. Drawing the rest from reference TRBV13 and TRBJ2-4, the complete variable domain is AAGVIQSPRHLIKEKRETATLKCYPIPRHDTVYWYQQGPGQDPQFLISFYEKMQSDKGSIPDRFSAQQFSDYHSELNMSSLELGDSALYFCASTVQGGVGIQYFGAGTRLSVL.

This clonotype was counted only a few times. For the CDR3, the DNA is TGTGCCAGCAGTCGAACAGGGGGCATCGTGGAGACCCAGTACTTC. The encoded protein is CASSRTGGIVETQYF. The chain uses TRBV12-3 or TRBV12-4 and TRBJ2-5, with 9 bases that match TRBD1. J lost 5 bases, V lost 5 bases, and 9 bases had no gene match. This CDR3 is built from 15 residues.

The chain has TRBV24-1 and TRBJ2-7; D is unclear. CDR1 KGHDR and CDR2 SFDVKD come from the germline V gene. The CDR3 is made up of 11 amino acids. The V end was cut by 12 bases, the J end by 12 bases, with 20 bases between. The CDR3: CAASGWLRRYF. CDR3 sequence (DNA): TGTGCCGCTTCCGGGTGGCTTAGACGGTACTTC.

The V and J genes are TRBV20-1 and TRBJ1-1; a weak D match, TRBD1 (5 bases). Germline V lookup: CDR1 DFQATT, CDR2 SNEGSKA (reference sequence). The V gene lost 4 bases and the J gene lost 0 bases, with 15 bases spanning the gap. The CDR3 has 15 residues. CDR3: CSAKPGTGMNTEAFF. CDR3 nucleotides: TGCAGTGCTAAACCAGGGACGGGGATGAACACTGAAGCTTTCTTT.

This sequence joins TRBV12-3 or TRBV12-4 and TRBJ1-1; 11 bases align to TRBD1. The CDR3 is 15 amino acids. V trimming: 6 bases; J trimming: 4 bases; junction bases outside the gene matches: 7. DNA of the CDR3: TGTGCCAGCAGGGGGACAGGGGGTTTCGGCACTGAAGCTTTCTTT. Translation gives CASRGTGGFGTEAFF.

This clonotype showed up just a few times. The chain uses TRBV3-1 and TRBJ2-5; D is unresolved. Germline V gene lookup returns CDR1 LGHDT and CDR2 YNNKEL (reference sequence). V was cut by 5 bases and J by 5 bases, with 15 bases left in between. The CDR3 length is 14 residues. As DNA, the CDR3 is TGTGCCAGCAGCTCCCGGGCCGCTTGGGAGACCCAGTACTTC. Encoded protein: CASSSRAAWETQYF.

The chain recombines TRBV20-1 with TRBJ1-1; the D is unclear. The CDR3 loop spans 13 amino acids. V was clipped by 1 base and J by 0 bases, with 6 bases between them. Germline V lookup: CDR1 DFQATT, CDR2 SNEGSKA (reference sequence). CDR3 protein: CSARVQVNTEAFF. Here the CDR3 DNA reads TGCAGTGCTAGAGTGCAGGTGAACACTGAAGCTTTCTTT.

In this sample, this clonotype turned up a few times. The chain joins TRBV27 to TRBJ2-3, with D perhaps being TRBD1 or TRBD2 (5 bases each). V gave up 4 bases and J gave up 2 bases, with 16 bases separating them. The CDR3 runs 16 residues. Germline values: CDR1 MNHEY, CDR2 SMNVEV (reference sequence). The CDR3 spells CASSSGRNFPTDTQYF. The DNA of the CDR3 is TGTGCCAGCAGTTCGGGACGCAACTTTCCCACAGATACGCAGTATTTT.

This clonotype showed up just a few times. CDR3 nucleotides: TGTGCCAGCAGTCCCGGGACTAGCGGGAACTCCTACGAGCAGTACTTC. This codes for CASSPGTSGNSYEQYF. The chain is built from TRBV28 and TRBJ2-7; 13 bases are a match to TRBD2. CDR1 is MDHEN and CDR2 is SYDVKM in the germline V gene. The CDR3 is 16 residues long. After removal of 5 bases from V and 0 bases from J, the junction contained 4 bases not matched to a gene.

The genes are TRBV9 and TRBJ2-7; 8 bases line up with TRBD1. Looked up from germline, CDR1 is SGDLS and CDR2 is YYNGEE. This CDR3 is built from 15 residues. The V segment lost 0 bases and the J segment 2 bases; nucleotides outside the gene matches: 4. CDR3 DNA sequence: TGTGCCAGCAGCGTAGGGGACAGGAATCCCTACGAGCAGTACTTC. It yields the protein CASSVGDRNPYEQYF. Full variable domain (outside the CDR3, taken from reference TRBV9 and TRBJ2-7): DSGVTQTPKHLITATGQRVTLRCSPRSGDLSVYWYQQSLDQGLQFLIQYYNGEERAKGNILERFSAQQFPDLHSELNLSSLELGDSALYFCASSVGDRNPYEQYFGPGTRLTVT.

The chain links TRBV12-3 or TRBV12-4 to TRBJ1-6, with TRBD1 as a possible D gene (5 bases). This CDR3 is built from 14 residues. V lost 6 bases to trimming and J lost 7 bases, with 13 bases between them. In DNA, the CDR3 is TGTGCCAGCAGGGGGGGGTATAACAATTCACCCCTCCACTTT. Translation: CASRGGYNNSPLHF.

The chain is built from TRBV2 and TRBJ1-4; D gene uncertain. There are 13 residues in the CDR3. Per the germline V gene, CDR1 is SNHLY and CDR2 is FYNNEI. V lost 10 bases, J lost 2 bases, and 11 bases lay in between. CDR3 protein: CAIPTATNEKLFF. For the CDR3, the DNA is TGTGCCATCCCCACAGCGACTAATGAAAAACTGTTTTTT.

This clonotype was counted between two and nine times. The chain recombines TRBV10-3 with TRBJ1-5; D unclear. Per the germline V gene, CDR1 is ENHRY and CDR2 is SYGVKD. The V gene lost 2 bases and the J gene lost 4 bases, with 6 bases spanning the gap. CDR3 length equals 13 residues. CDR3 residues: CAISEPGNQPQHF. CDR3 in DNA: TGTGCCATCAGTGAGCCCGGAAATCAGCCCCAGCATTTT.

A few counts support this clonotype. This chain uses TRBV27 with TRBJ2-3; 10 nucleotides line up with TRBD2. The V gene's germline CDR1 is MNHEY and CDR2 SMNVEV (reference sequence). The CDR3 totals 17 residues. V lost 0 bases and J lost 4; bases outside the gene matches: 7. This CDR3 reads CASSLSISGRNADTQYF. CDR3 coding DNA: TGTGCCAGCAGTTTATCTATTAGCGGGAGGAACGCAGATACGCAGTATTTT.

The chain carries TRBV20-1 and TRBJ2-3, with D perhaps assigned TRBD1 or TRBD2 (5 bases each). Germline lookup yields CDR1 DFQATT and CDR2 SNEGSKA (reference sequence). The CDR3 sequence is 12 residues long. Trimming shortened V by 5 bases and J by 2 bases, and 8 bases separated the two germline ends. The CDR3 nucleotides read TGCAGTGCTGGGACCTTCACAGATACGCAGTATTTT. Amino acid sequence: CSAGTFTDTQYF.

The rearrangement links TRBV7-2 to TRBJ2-1; 8 nucleotides line up with TRBD1. The V gene end was trimmed by 5 bases and the J gene end by 2 bases; junction bases not matched to a gene: 5. Germline-derived CDR1 and CDR2 are SGHTA and FQGNSA. The CDR3 loop spans 15 amino acids. CDR3 nucleotide sequence: TGTGCCAGCAGCATTTCAGGGGGCACCTACAATGAGCAGTTCTTC. Its translation: CASSISGGTYNEQFF.

This chain links TRBV27 with TRBJ2-7, with D possibly matching TRBD1 (6 bases). V lost 1 base and J lost 5, with 21 bases in between. Germline lookup yields CDR1 MNHEY and CDR2 SMNVEV (reference sequence). The length of the CDR3 is 17 residues. The CDR3 DNA sequence: TGTGCCAGCAGTTTATTTGCCCTCCCGGGACAAACCCACGAGCAGTACTTC. Its protein is CASSLFALPGQTHEQYF.